The 11 T cell receptor beta chains reported below all come from one sample, sequenced in a study of T cell changes during pregnancy in multiple sclerosis. Measured with immunoSEQ multiplex PCR; TCRdb has only the in-frame clones, and not every one. There are 100,000 or so clones in the sample; 75% to 95% occur only once, and under 0.85% lies in the top ten. This specimen was peripheral blood, taken in the second trimester of pregnancy. Source of these receptors: a female donor in good health, enrolled as a control in a pregnancy study.

The genes are TRBV16 and TRBJ1-2, with unresolved D. V lost 0 bases to trimming and J lost 8 bases, with 13 bases between them. The CDR3 runs to 14 residues. Germline V gene data show CDR1 as KGHSY and CDR2 as FQNENV. CDR3 protein: CASSQSGSPGGYTF. For the CDR3, the DNA is TGTGCCAGCAGCCAATCTGGTTCCCCCGGGGGCTACACCTTC.

The chain has TRBV4-1 and TRBJ2-7; 9 bases map to TRBD1. This CDR3 contains 16 residues. J gave up 5 bases and V 4 bases, and 12 bases lay outside the gene matches. Germline CDR1 is MGHRA and CDR2 is YSYEKL. The CDR3 loop is CASSPSGQGGRHEQYF. CDR3 nucleotides: TGCGCCAGCAGCCCCTCGGGACAGGGAGGAAGGCACGAGCAGTACTTC.

The CDR3 protein is CASSLDRTSTDTQYF. The CDR3 DNA sequence: TGTGCCAGCAGCCTGGACAGGACTAGCACAGATACGCAGTATTTT. The rearrangement uses TRBV7-9 and TRBJ2-3; 7 bases align to TRBD1. This CDR3 comprises 15 residues. Germline loops: CDR1 SEHNR, CDR2 FQNEAQ (reference sequence). The junction had 5 bases not matched to a gene; V was cut back by 5 bases and J by 0 bases.

The CDR3 DNA reads TGTGCCAGCAGCTCCGGGGGGGTCCACGAGCAGTACTTC. Amino acid sequence: CASSSGGVHEQYF. The chain has TRBV7-9 and TRBJ2-7; the match to TRBD2 covers 8 bases. V lost 4 bases to trimming and J lost 5 bases; unmatched junction nucleotides: 4. Germline CDR1 and CDR2: SEHNR and FQNEAQ (reference sequence). The CDR3 loop spans 13 amino acids.

CDR3: CASSLAGYNQPQHF. The CDR3 DNA follows: TGTGCCAGCAGTTTAGCGGGATACAATCAGCCCCAGCATTTT. This sequence joins TRBV27 and TRBJ1-5; D is undetermined. The CDR3 consists of 14 residues. Germline V gene sequence: CDR1 MNHEY, CDR2 SMNVEV (reference sequence). The V gene lost 2 bases and the J gene lost 3 bases, with 8 bases spanning the gap.

The chain employs TRBV30 and TRBJ2-3, with D possibly matching TRBD1 (5 bases). Germline loops: CDR1 GTSNPN, CDR2 SVGIG (reference sequence). CDR3 size: 11 residues. Trimming left V 5 bases short and J 3 bases short, with 6 bases between. CDR3 coding DNA: TGTGCCTGGCAGGGAACAGATACGCAGTATTTT. Amino acid sequence: CAWQGTDTQYF.

This chain joins TRBV28 and TRBJ1-2; 7 nucleotides agree with TRBD1. The CDR3 loop spans 15 amino acids. Trimming cost V 3 bases and J 8 bases; bases outside gene matches: 12. Germline CDR1 MDHEN, CDR2 SYDVKM. The CDR3 region has the DNA TGTGCCAGCAGTTTTAAAGACAGGGATTGGCACGGCTACACCTTC. Amino acids: CASSFKDRDWHGYTF.

The chain carries TRBV7-9 and TRBJ1-3; D not certain. V lost 2 bases and J lost 3, with 2 bases in between. The germline gives CDR1 SEHNR, CDR2 FQNEAQ (reference sequence). The CDR3 is 12 amino acids. The CDR3 DNA follows: TGTGCCAGCAGCTTACATGGAAACACCATATATTTT. Translated: CASSLHGNTIYF.

The chain recombines TRBV6-5 with TRBJ2-2; TRBD1 aligns across 9 bases. V shed 10 bases and J 5 bases; nucleotides not matched to a gene: 11. This CDR3 spans 15 amino acids. Germline V gene lookup returns CDR1 MNHEY and CDR2 SVGAGI. The CDR3 region is CATNAGDRETGELFF. CDR3 sequence (DNA): TGTGCCACCAACGCCGGGGACAGGGAGACCGGGGAGCTGTTTTTT.

This chain connects TRBV6-1 to TRBJ2-2, with 8 bases lining up with TRBD1. CDR1 is MNHNS and CDR2 is SASEGT in the germline V gene. There are 14 residues in the CDR3. V was pared by 6 bases and J by 4 bases, with 4 bases of the junction left unmatched. CDR3 nucleotide sequence: TGTGCCAGCAGGAGGACAGGGTCCACCGGGGAGCTGTTTTTT. Encoded protein: CASRRTGSTGELFF.

The chain is built from TRBV11-1 and TRBJ1-4, with D uncertain. The germline V and J ends were trimmed by 1 base and 1 base, with 7 bases remaining between them. CDR3 length: 15 residues. Germline V CDR1 and CDR2: SGHAT, FQDESV (reference sequence). CDR3 amino acids: CASSLGGRTNEKLFF. In DNA, the CDR3 is TGTGCCAGCAGCTTAGGAGGGAGAACTAATGAAAAACTGTTTTTT.